The 6 T cell receptor beta chains listed next were all sequenced from one sample in a study of PD-1 blockade in classical Hodgkin lymphoma. Each patient experienced a relapse that followed autologous stem cell transplantation, and brentuximab vedotin exposure varied. Generated by immunoSEQ multiplex PCR, the TCRdb table keeps only in-frame clones and is missing some. Of about 36,000 clones listed, roughly three quarters are singletons. The sample here was peripheral blood mononuclear cells (PBMCs), taken before the second cycle of nivolumab. All receptors derive from a human donor with classical Hodgkin lymphoma.

The chain recombines TRBV6-1 with TRBJ2-5, with D perhaps TRBD2 (5 bases). The CDR3 covers 13 residues. V was trimmed by 8 bases and J by 0 bases, leaving 10 bases between them. CDR1 and CDR2 (germline): MNHNS, SASEGT. CDR3 in amino acids: CASRGWNQETQYF. CDR3 bases: TGTGCCAGCCGGGGTTGGAACCAAGAGACCCAGTACTTC.

This rearrangement joins TRBV29-1 to TRBJ1-1; D is possibly TRBD1 (5 bases). The CDR3 extends over 14 amino acids. V lost 4 bases and J lost 2, with 14 bases in between. Germline CDR1 SQVTM, CDR2 ANQGSEA. The CDR3 region has the DNA TGCAGCGTTGGGAGGGGCAACTTAAACACTGAAGCTTTCTTT. Translating it yields CSVGRGNLNTEAFF.

This chain joins TRBV6-5 and TRBJ2-7; D perhaps matches TRBD1 (6 bases). V was shortened by 6 bases and J by 0 bases, with 9 bases between the two germline ends. Looked up from germline, CDR1 is MNHEY and CDR2 is SVGAGI. The CDR3 length is 13 residues. CDR3 loop: CASRWDNSYEQYF. The CDR3 coding sequence is TGTGCCAGCAGATGGGACAACTCCTACGAGCAGTACTTC.

The CDR3 DNA is TGTGCCATCAGCGGGACGGCGGGGAATCAGCCCCAGCATTTT. It yields the protein CAISGTAGNQPQHF. V usage is TRBV10-3 and J usage is TRBJ1-5; TRBD1 is a possible D gene (5 bases). V gave up 6 bases and J gave up 4 bases, with 13 bases separating them. The CDR3 has 14 amino acids. CDR1 and CDR2 (germline): ENHRY, SYGVKD.

The V and J genes are TRBV9 and TRBJ2-2, with 7 nucleotides matching TRBD1. Germline-derived CDR1 and CDR2 are SGDLS and YYNGEE. Unmatched junction bases numbered 1, after V lost 0 bases and J lost 5 bases. The CDR3 has 14 amino acids. CDR3 residues: CASSVEQGTGELFF. CDR3 bases: TGTGCCAGCAGCGTAGAACAGGGGACCGGGGAGCTGTTTTTT.

This sequence joins TRBV6-5 and TRBJ2-2; the D is unclear. V lost 6 bases and J 6 bases, leaving 8 bases between the germline ends. Germline V gene sequence: CDR1 MNHEY, CDR2 SVGAGI. CDR3 length equals 12 residues. CDR3 in amino acids: CASSLQPGELFF. The CDR3 DNA follows: TGTGCCAGCAGCCTACAACCCGGGGAGCTGTTTTTT.